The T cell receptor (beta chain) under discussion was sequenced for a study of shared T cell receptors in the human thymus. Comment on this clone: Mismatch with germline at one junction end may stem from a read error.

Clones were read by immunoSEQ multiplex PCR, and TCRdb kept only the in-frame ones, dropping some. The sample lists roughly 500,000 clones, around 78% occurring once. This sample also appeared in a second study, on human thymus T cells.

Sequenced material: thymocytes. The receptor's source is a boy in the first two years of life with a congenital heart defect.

The CDR3 sequence is CASREGLVSNQPQHF. The CDR3 DNA sequence: TGTGCCAGCAGGGAAGGCCTAGTTAGCAATCAGCCCCAGCATTTT. The chain combines TRBV6-1 with TRBJ1-5, with no clear D. Germline CDR1 reads MNHNS; CDR2 reads SASEGT. This CDR3 contains 15 residues.